The 32 T cell receptor beta chains below all came from one sample that was sequenced in a study of blood T cell repertoires in COVID-19. Using immunoSEQ multiplex PCR, the repertoire was profiled, and TCRdb retains in-frame clones only, with some absent. The table includes 150,000 to 200,000 clones, approximately 86% detected once. The sample was peripheral blood. The receptors originated from a man between 60 and 70 years old with acute or convalescent COVID-19.

This sequence joins TRBV10-1 and TRBJ1-1; no firm D call. From germline, CDR1 is WNHNN and CDR2 SYGVQD (reference sequence). The germline V and J ends were trimmed by 0 bases and 4 bases, with 9 bases remaining between them. This CDR3 region has 14 residues. CDR3 region: CASSESGRATEAFF. The CDR3 bases are TGCGCCAGCAGTGAGTCCGGGAGGGCCACTGAAGCTTTCTTT.

This chain joins TRBV7-3 and TRBJ2-7; TRBD2 agrees at 7 bases. Germline V lookup: CDR1 SGHTA, CDR2 FQGTGA. Germline trimming cut 3 bases from V and 2 bases from J; bases unmatched to any gene: 7. The CDR3 runs to 15 residues. The CDR3 protein is CASSLSRGVPYEQYF. The CDR3 DNA reads as TGTGCCAGCAGCTTGTCACGGGGGGTTCCCTACGAGCAGTACTTC. Complete variable domain (other parts from reference TRBV7-3 and TRBJ2-7): GAGVSQTPSNKVTEKGKYVELRCDPISGHTALYWYRQSLGQGPEFLIYFQGTGAADDSGLPNDRFFAVRPEGSVSTLKIQRTERGDSAVYLCASSLSRGVPYEQYFGPGTRLTVT.

V and J are TRBV14 and TRBJ2-1; D is undetermined. The V and J ends lost 1 base and 4 bases respectively, with 20 bases between them. The CDR3 length is 18 residues. Germline CDR1 SGHDN, CDR2 FVKESK. CDR3 sequence (DNA): TGTGCCAGCAGCCAAGGGTTGGTTGCCGGAGCCCTATACAATGAGCAGTTCTTC. Translation gives CASSQGLVAGALYNEQFF.

The rearrangement joins TRBV7-9 to TRBJ1-1; 7 bases are shared with TRBD1. V was clipped by 3 bases and J by 11 bases; unmatched bases: 6. This CDR3 spans 12 amino acids. Germline V gene lookup returns CDR1 SEHNR and CDR2 FQNEAQ (reference sequence). The CDR3 nucleotides read TGTGCCAGCAGCTTTTCAGACAGGGCCGCTTTCTTT. Translated, it gives CASSFSDRAAFF.

The chain employs TRBV15 and TRBJ1-2; D perhaps matches TRBD1 (5 bases). Trimming stripped 1 base from V and 6 bases from J, with 9 bases between. Germline loops: CDR1 LNHNV, CDR2 YYDKDF (reference sequence). This CDR3 contains 13 residues. CDR3: CATSRVGEDGYTF. CDR3 nucleotide sequence: TGTGCCACCAGCAGAGTAGGGGAGGATGGCTACACCTTC.

The chain joins TRBV19 to TRBJ2-7, with 9 bases lining up with TRBD1. The junction had 9 bases not matched to a gene; V was cut back by 9 bases and J by 3 bases. The CDR3 spans 14 residues. Per germline, CDR1 LNHDA and CDR2 SQIVND (reference sequence). The CDR3 spells CASAPGTGRYEQYF. In DNA form, the CDR3 reads TGTGCCAGCGCCCCCGGGACAGGGCGCTACGAGCAGTACTTC.

The genes are TRBV5-1 and TRBJ2-1; D not certain. Germline V gene sequence: CDR1 SGHRS, CDR2 YFSETQ. This CDR3 has 15 amino acids. With 4 bases removed from V and 0 bases from J, the gap between germline ends came to 11 bases. The CDR3 DNA follows: TGCGCCAGCAGCCTGACTCTAAGCTCCTACAATGAGCAGTTCTTC. It codes for CASSLTLSSYNEQFF.

The chain is built from TRBV5-1 and TRBJ2-3, with 9 nucleotides matching TRBD2. The V gene's germline CDR1 is SGHRS and CDR2 YFSETQ. V gave up 6 bases and J gave up 3 bases; unmatched junction bases: 8. This CDR3 comprises 15 residues. CDR3: CASTGLALGTDTQYF. CDR3 sequence (DNA): TGCGCCAGCACAGGACTAGCGTTAGGGACAGATACGCAGTATTTT.

The CDR3 loop reads CASSYTPGQGASGYTF. CDR3 coding DNA: TGTGCCAGCAGTTATACACCTGGACAGGGGGCTTCTGGCTACACCTTC. The rearrangement links TRBV6-2 or TRBV6-3 to TRBJ1-2; 11 bases are a match to TRBD1. This CDR3 has 16 residues. Looked up from germline, CDR1 is MNHEY and CDR2 is SVGEGT. Trimming removed 3 bases from V and 7 bases from J; junction bases left unmatched: 10.

V is TRBV9 and J is TRBJ2-1; D may be TRBD2 (6 bases). Germline CDR1 is SGDLS and CDR2 is YYNGEE. Trimming shortened V by 4 bases and J by 4 bases, and 15 bases separated the two germline ends. CDR3 size: 15 residues. The CDR3 nucleotides are TGTGCCAGCAGCCCAGCGAGTGCGGGGTACAATGAGCAGTTCTTC. This sequence encodes CASSPASAGYNEQFF.

The chain links TRBV5-1 to TRBJ2-3, with TRBD2 matching over 7 bases. Germline CDR1 reads SGHRS; CDR2 reads YFSETQ. There are 16 residues in the CDR3. V lost 0 bases to trimming and J lost 2 bases; unmatched junction nucleotides: 6. In DNA form, the CDR3 reads TGCGCCAGCAGCTTGGCCCTGGCGGGAGTCACAGATACGCAGTATTTT. Amino acids: CASSLALAGVTDTQYF.

The chain carries TRBV5-5 and TRBJ1-1, with D perhaps matching TRBD1 (5 bases). This CDR3 is 18 amino acids long. Trimming cost V 4 bases and J 0 bases, with 22 bases left between them. Germline V lookup: CDR1 SGHKS, CDR2 YYEKEE (reference sequence). The DNA for the CDR3 is TGTGCCAGCAGCGTGAGACAGAGAAGGATCCTAATGAACACTGAAGCTTTCTTT. Translation gives CASSVRQRRILMNTEAFF.

The CDR3 DNA reads as TGTGCCAGCAGAGCCGGGACAGGGAATAATTCACCCCTCCACTTT. Translation gives CASRAGTGNNSPLHF. The rearrangement uses TRBV2 and TRBJ1-6, with TRBD1 identical over 9 bases. This CDR3 spans 15 amino acids. V shed 6 bases and J 5 bases; nucleotides not matched to a gene: 5. Germline V gives CDR1 SNHLY, CDR2 FYNNEI. The complete variable domain, with remaining parts taken from reference TRBV2 and TRBJ1-6, reads EPEVTQTPSHQVTQMGQEVILRCVPISNHLYFYWYRQILGQKVEFLVSFYNNEISEKSEIFDDQFSVERPDGSNFTLKIRSTKLEDSAMYFCASRAGTGNNSPLHFGNGTRLTVT.

The CDR3 nucleotides are TGTGCCAGCAGCTTAGGGGGCGGCTATGGCTACACCTTC. It translates to CASSLGGGYGYTF. The V call is TRBV11-1, the J call TRBJ1-2; D perhaps matches TRBD1 (5 bases). CDR3 length: 13 amino acids. V gave up 1 base and J gave up 4 bases, with 7 bases separating them. CDR1 and CDR2 from the germline V gene are SGHAT and FQDESV (reference sequence).

This clone has only one observation. The CDR3, as DNA: TGCGCCAGCAGCCAAGATCCGACTAATGAAAAACTGTTTTTT. This translates into CASSQDPTNEKLFF. This sequence joins TRBV4-1 and TRBJ1-4; D uncertain. Trimming pared 0 bases from V and 2 bases from J, leaving 4 bases between. CDR3 length: 14 amino acids. Germline CDR1 is MGHRA and CDR2 is YSYEKL.

V gene TRBV11-3 combines with J gene TRBJ1-2, with TRBD1 matching 10 bases. The CDR3 totals 13 residues. V lost 5 bases to trimming and J lost 6 bases; unmatched junction nucleotides: 3. Germline-derived CDR1 and CDR2 are SGHNT and YENEEA. This CDR3 reads CASSEGTGDGYTF. CDR3 DNA: TGTGCCAGCAGCGAAGGGACAGGGGATGGCTACACCTTC.

The chain combines TRBV28 with TRBJ1-5; D might be TRBD1 (5 bases). Trimming removed 1 base at V and 2 bases at J, with 15 bases between. The V gene's germline CDR1 is MDHEN and CDR2 SYDVKM. This CDR3 has 17 amino acids. CDR3 protein: CASSLLGTGLRNQPQHF. CDR3 nucleotide sequence: TGTGCCAGCAGTTTATTGGGCACAGGTCTCCGCAATCAGCCCCAGCATTTT.

The chain is built from TRBV18 and TRBJ1-2; the match to TRBD1 covers 8 bases. Germline assignment: CDR1 KGHSH and CDR2 LQKENI. The junction had 9 bases not matched to a gene; V was cut back by 2 bases and J by 7 bases. The CDR3 covers 15 residues. The CDR3: CASSPGQGRMRGYTF. CDR3 DNA: TGTGCCAGCTCACCAGGACAGGGCCGAATGCGTGGCTACACCTTC.

This clone has more than one count but fewer than ten. The chain joins TRBV18 to TRBJ2-1; 8 bases agree with TRBD2. Germline lookup yields CDR1 KGHSH and CDR2 LQKENI. This CDR3 is built from 17 residues. The V and J ends lost 0 bases and 7 bases, in that order; junction bases with no gene match: 11. DNA for the CDR3: TGTGCCAGCTCACCACCCTCCAGCGGGAGTCGTAAAAATGAGCAGTTCTTC. It yields the protein CASSPPSSGSRKNEQFF.

The chain uses TRBV6-1 and TRBJ2-7; tentatively, D is TRBD2 (6 bases). The CDR3 has 13 amino acids. Trimming shortened V by 1 base and J by 6 bases, and 10 bases separated the two germline ends. Germline values: CDR1 MNHNS, CDR2 SASEGT. In DNA form, the CDR3 reads TGTGCCAGCAGTGAAGTGGGACTGGCCGAGCAGTACTTC. Translated, it gives CASSEVGLAEQYF.

The V and J genes are TRBV30 and TRBJ2-3; tentatively, D is TRBD2 (5 bases). Germline CDR1 reads GTSNPN; CDR2 reads SVGIG (reference sequence). The CDR3 is made up of 14 amino acids. Trimming took off 7 bases at V and 0 bases at J, with 14 bases between the two ends. This chain's CDR3 is CAYLTTSSTDTQYF. CDR3 DNA: TGTGCCTACCTGACTACGTCCAGCACAGATACGCAGTATTTT. The full variable domain, completed using reference TRBV30 and TRBJ2-3, is SQTIHQWPATLVQPVGSPLSLECTVEGTSNPNLYWYRQAAGRGLQLLFYSVGIGQISSEVPQNLSASRPQDRQFILSSKKLLLSDSGFYLCAYLTTSSTDTQYFGPGTRLTVL.

The rearrangement links TRBV9 to TRBJ1-3; no clear D gene. Looked up from germline, CDR1 is SGDLS and CDR2 is YYNGEE. The CDR3 spans 15 residues. Between the trimmed V and J ends, which lost 3 bases and 4 bases, there was a span of 14 bases. The CDR3 DNA follows: TGTGCCAGCAGCGGACGAGGGAACTGGGGAAACACCATATATTTT. It is translated as CASSGRGNWGNTIYF.

The V call is TRBV3-1 (or the pseudogene TRBV3-2), the J call TRBJ1-5, with TRBD1 identical over 9 bases. J was trimmed by 9 bases and V by 6 bases; bases with no gene match: 6. Germline V gene sequence: CDR1 LGHDT, CDR2 YNNKEL (reference sequence). The CDR3 length is 13 residues. DNA of the CDR3: TGTGCCAGCAGTCGGACAGGGGAGGGGCCCCAGCATTTT. It codes for CASSRTGEGPQHF.

The chain is built from TRBV4-1 and TRBJ1-5, with a possible D match to TRBD1 (6 bases). Trimming stripped 4 bases from V and 4 bases from J, with 8 bases between. CDR1 is MGHRA and CDR2 is YSYEKL in the germline V gene. CDR3 size: 13 residues. CDR3 coding DNA: TGCGCCAGCAGCCCTACAGGGAATCAGCCCCAGCATTTT. Its protein product is CASSPTGNQPQHF.

The chain employs TRBV2 and TRBJ2-5; D is perhaps TRBD2 (5 bases). The CDR3 covers 15 residues. Germline V gene data show CDR1 as SNHLY and CDR2 as FYNNEI. V was clipped by 2 bases and J by 4 bases, with 14 bases between them. The CDR3, as DNA: TGTGCCAGCAGTGAACAGCCCCGAGAGGGAGAGACCCAGTACTTC. Translation gives CASSEQPREGETQYF.

A single count supports this clone. The genes are TRBV28 and TRBJ1-3; no firm D call. This CDR3 has 14 residues. V lost 9 bases, J lost 0 bases, and 12 bases lay in between. Looked up from germline, CDR1 is MDHEN and CDR2 is SYDVKM. The CDR3 DNA sequence: TGTGCCAGTTCTGGGAGGGCCTCTGGAAACACCATATATTTT. This gives the protein CASSGRASGNTIYF.

The V and J genes are TRBV3-1 (or the pseudogene TRBV3-2) and TRBJ2-5; 7 bases agree with TRBD1. CDR1 and CDR2 from the germline V gene are LGHDT and YNNKEL (reference sequence). The V and J ends lost 3 bases and 2 bases, in that order; junction bases with no gene match: 6. The CDR3 is made up of 15 amino acids. DNA for the CDR3: TGTGCCAGCAGCCATTCCCGACAGGGACAAGAGACCCAGTACTTC. Translated: CASSHSRQGQETQYF.

Here the CDR3 DNA reads TGTGCCAGCAGAACTGGGACAGCCACTGAAGCTTTCTTT. Protein sequence: CASRTGTATEAFF. The chain employs TRBV28 and TRBJ1-1; 7 bases fit TRBD1. The germline V gene has CDR1 MDHEN and CDR2 SYDVKM. The CDR3 length is 13 residues. Unmatched junction bases numbered 5, after V lost 6 bases and J lost 4 bases.

This clone was picked up one time. This chain uses TRBV6-6 with TRBJ1-1; TRBD1 is a possible D gene (5 bases). Trimming shortened V by 2 bases and J by 4 bases, and 14 bases separated the two germline ends. Germline V CDR1 and CDR2: MNHNY, SVGAGI (reference sequence). The CDR3 sequence is 15 residues long. This chain's CDR3 is CASSYTGGLTTEAFF. The DNA of the CDR3 is TGTGCCAGCAGTTACACCGGGGGTCTGACCACTGAAGCTTTCTTT.

The V call is TRBV5-1, the J call TRBJ2-7, with 12 positions matching TRBD1. V lost 4 bases and J lost 7; bases outside the gene matches: 15. CDR1 and CDR2 from the germline V gene are SGHRS and YFSETQ. The CDR3 contains 17 residues. CDR3: CASSKQTGTGGSVEQYF. The CDR3 bases are TGCGCCAGCAGCAAGCAAACCGGGACAGGGGGCTCTGTGGAGCAGTACTTC. Full variable domain (missing parts from reference TRBV5-1 and TRBJ2-7): KAGVTQTPRYLIKTRGQQVTLSCSPISGHRSVSWYQQTPGQGLQFLFEYFSETQRNKGNFPGRFSGRQFSNSRSEMNVSTLELGDSALYLCASSKQTGTGGSVEQYFGPGTRLTVT.

The J gene is TRBJ2-5, the V gene TRBV5-5; the match to TRBD2 covers 14 bases. The V gene end was trimmed by 4 bases and the J gene end by 4 bases; junction bases not matched to a gene: 12. Germline-derived CDR1 and CDR2 are SGHKS and YYEKEE (reference sequence). This CDR3 spans 18 amino acids. Written as DNA, the CDR3 is TGTGCCAGCAGCCCCCCGGGACTAGCGGGAGTTGGGGGAGAGACCCAGTACTTC. This encodes CASSPPGLAGVGGETQYF. The full variable domain, in which reference TRBV5-5 and TRBJ2-5 provide the parts outside the CDR3, is DAGVTQSPTHLIKTRGQQVTLRCSPISGHKSVSWYQQVLGQGPQFIFQYYEKEERGRGNFPDRFSARQFPNYSSELNVNALLLGDSALYLCASSPPGLAGVGGETQYFGPGTRLLVL.

This chain uses TRBV28 with TRBJ2-1, with 11 nucleotides matching TRBD2. Germline V gene sequence: CDR1 MDHEN, CDR2 SYDVKM. The trim removed 5 bases at V and 6 bases at J, leaving 6 bases unmatched. The CDR3 consists of 15 residues. Here the CDR3 reads CASSPLAGGGNEQFF. CDR3 sequence (DNA): TGTGCCAGCAGTCCCCTAGCGGGAGGCGGCAATGAGCAGTTCTTC.